Presented here are 19 T cell receptor beta chains from one specimen sequenced in a study of early T cells in non-severe SARS-CoV-2 infection. TCRdb analysed the 5' RACE reads with MiXCR anew, one entry per CDR3 protein. This sample has about 58,000 distinct CDR3 sequences; 12% occur once, and the top ten carry about 4%. Sequencing was done on a sample of whole blood. These receptors all come from an adult who was a healthcare worker with PCR-confirmed SARS-CoV-2 infection or an uninfected control (not recorded which).

CDR3 DNA: TGTGCCAGCAGCCCCGCGTTGAGTTACATTCAGTACTTC. This codes for CASSPALSYIQYF. The chain uses TRBV27 and TRBJ2-4; D is ambiguous. Germline assignment: CDR1 MNHEY and CDR2 SMNVEV (reference sequence). V shed 6 bases and J shed 8 bases, with 14 bases lying between them. The CDR3 has 13 amino acids.

The sample holds many counts of this clonotype. The chain recombines TRBV12-3 or TRBV12-4 with TRBJ2-2; weak D call: TRBD2 (6 bases). V was shortened by 7 bases and J by 7 bases, with 13 bases between the two germline ends. The CDR3 runs 13 residues. The CDR3 coding sequence is TGTGCCAGCACCCCCGGGGGTGGCGGGGAGCTGTTTTTT. It translates to CASTPGGGGELFF.

The table lists this clonotype with many counts. The J gene is TRBJ2-5, the V gene TRBV30; D is unresolved. Trimming pared 0 bases from V and 0 bases from J, leaving 11 bases between. Germline V gives CDR1 GTSNPN, CDR2 SVGIG (reference sequence). The CDR3 length is 15 residues. For the CDR3, the DNA is TGTGCCTGGAGTGTAAGAGGCGGATACCAAGAGACCCAGTACTTC. This sequence encodes CAWSVRGGYQETQYF.

This clonotype came up a few times. The V and J genes are TRBV3-1 and TRBJ1-2; D is perhaps TRBD1 (5 bases). This CDR3 is 15 amino acids long. V was clipped by 3 bases and J by 6 bases, with 17 bases between them. CDR1 and CDR2 (germline): LGHDT, YNNKEL (reference sequence). CDR3 in DNA: TGTGCCAGCAGCCAGGGGGACGGATGGATCGATGGCTACACCTTC. Translated, it gives CASSQGDGWIDGYTF.

This clonotype was seen repeatedly, ten times or more. The V call is TRBV18, the J call TRBJ2-3, with TRBD1 matching 7 bases. J was trimmed by 1 base and V by 0 bases; bases with no gene match: 4. The CDR3 is 16 amino acids. Germline lookup yields CDR1 KGHSH and CDR2 LQKENI. The CDR3 is CASSPPLTGGTDTQYF. The CDR3, as DNA: TGTGCCAGCTCACCACCCCTCACAGGGGGCACAGATACGCAGTATTTT.

The chain joins TRBV7-9 to TRBJ2-7, with D perhaps TRBD2 (6 bases). The germline CDR1 and CDR2 sequences are SEHNR and FQNEAQ (reference sequence). This CDR3 is built from 10 residues. CDR3 nucleotide sequence: TGTGCGGAGGGGCAGGAAGAGCAGTACTTC. Translating gives CAEGQEEQYF.

In its sample, this clonotype was seen a few times. The chain uses TRBV27 and TRBJ1-2; unclear D gene. This CDR3 has 16 residues. V lost 5 bases and J 0 bases, leaving 16 bases between the germline ends. Germline V gene sequence: CDR1 MNHEY, CDR2 SMNVEV (reference sequence). In DNA form, the CDR3 reads TGTGCCAGCAGTCCAATACGACTTGGAGCTAACTATGGCTACACCTTC. It encodes CASSPIRLGANYGYTF.

This clonotype was counted only a few times. The CDR3 loop reads CASSFRRLVNYGYTF. In DNA form, the CDR3 reads TGTGCCAGCAGTTTCCGCAGACTGGTCAACTATGGCTACACCTTC. The rearrangement joins TRBV28 to TRBJ1-2; D call uncertain. V shed 3 bases and J shed 2 bases, with 13 bases lying between them. This CDR3 comprises 15 residues. The germline V gene has CDR1 MDHEN and CDR2 SYDVKM.

This clonotype was counted many times. V usage is TRBV7-9 and J usage is TRBJ2-1, with TRBD2 matching 11 bases. This CDR3 comprises 15 residues. After removal of 5 bases from V and 7 bases from J, the junction contained 7 bases not matched to a gene. Germline V gene lookup returns CDR1 SEHNR and CDR2 FQNEAQ (reference sequence). CDR3 loop: CASSRRGLAVNEQFF. CDR3 nucleotide sequence: TGTGCCAGCAGCCGACGGGGACTAGCGGTTAATGAGCAGTTCTTC.

This clonotype has only a few counts. This chain connects TRBV28 to TRBJ1-2; a weak D match, TRBD1 (6 bases). From germline, CDR1 is MDHEN and CDR2 SYDVKM. The V end was cut by 3 bases, the J end by 5 bases, with 16 bases between. CDR3 size: 15 residues. This CDR3 reads CASSLGARGEYGYTF. Written as DNA, the CDR3 is TGTGCCAGCAGTTTGGGGGCACGCGGAGAGTATGGCTACACCTTC.

The chain uses TRBV4-2 and TRBJ2-5; 7 bases match TRBD1. The CDR3 has 16 residues. Germline V gene data show CDR1 as LGHNA and CDR2 as YNFKEQ. V was clipped by 0 bases and J by 6 bases; unmatched bases: 10. CDR3 protein: CASSQDPGQARQTQYF. The CDR3, as DNA: TGTGCCAGCAGCCAAGATCCTGGACAGGCCAGACAGACCCAGTACTTC.

This clonotype has only a few counts. V gene TRBV10-3 combines with J gene TRBJ2-5; 8 bases map to TRBD2. J lost 4 bases, V lost 6 bases, and 1 base had no gene match. The germline V gene has CDR1 ENHRY and CDR2 SYGVKD. This CDR3 has 12 residues. CDR3 coding DNA: TGTGCCATCAGAACTAGCGGAGAGACCCAGTACTTC. Translated, it gives CAIRTSGETQYF.

The chain employs TRBV6-2 or TRBV6-3 and TRBJ2-3; no firm D call. CDR1 is MNHEY, CDR2 SVGEGT, per germline. Trimming stripped 5 bases from V and 4 bases from J, with 4 bases between. The CDR3 length is 11 residues. The CDR3 region is CASSTADTQYF. As DNA, the CDR3 is TGTGCCAGCAGTACGGCAGATACGCAGTATTTT.

There are a few counts of this clonotype. This chain connects TRBV5-1 to TRBJ1-6; TRBD1 agrees at 7 bases. The J segment lost 7 bases and the V segment lost 0 bases, leaving 7 bases of the junction unmatched. Germline V CDR1 and CDR2: SGHRS, YFSETQ. There are 16 residues in the CDR3. As DNA, the CDR3 is TGCGCCAGCAGCTTGGACAGGGGTGAAAGCAATTCACCCCTCCACTTT. It yields the protein CASSLDRGESNSPLHF.

This sequence joins TRBV20-1 and TRBJ2-6; D is perhaps TRBD1 (5 bases). This CDR3 is 13 amino acids long. The V and J ends lost 4 bases and 8 bases respectively, with 12 bases between them. Looked up from germline, CDR1 is DFQATT and CDR2 is SNEGSKA (reference sequence). In nucleotides, the CDR3 is TGCAGTGCTATTTGGTCAGGGACCAACGTCCTGACTTTC. This sequence encodes CSAIWSGTNVLTF.

This clonotype was counted many times. The gene calls are TRBV11-1 and TRBJ2-2, with D hard to call. Trimming removed 5 bases at V and 6 bases at J, with 7 bases between. The CDR3 has 12 amino acids. The germline V gene encodes CDR1 SGHAT and CDR2 FQDESV (reference sequence). The CDR3 coding sequence is TGTGCCAGCAGCGACGGAGCCGGGGAGCTGTTTTTT. This gives the protein CASSDGAGELFF. Complete variable domain (other parts from reference TRBV11-1 and TRBJ2-2): EAEVAQSPRYKITEKSQAVAFWCDPISGHATLYWYRQILGQGPELLVQFQDESVVDDSQLPKDRFSAERLKGVDSTLKIQPAELGDSAMYLCASSDGAGELFFGEGSRLTVL.

This clonotype came up a few times. The chain links TRBV7-9 to TRBJ2-1; no firm D call. The germline gives CDR1 SEHNR, CDR2 FQNEAQ (reference sequence). The length of the CDR3 is 13 residues. V shed 4 bases and J shed 7 bases, with 11 bases lying between them. The CDR3 nucleotides are TGTGCCAGCAGCTCCCGAGTTGGGAATGAGCAGTTCTTC. It codes for CASSSRVGNEQFF.

The sample holds a few counts of this clonotype. The CDR3 DNA reads as TGTGCCAGCAGCCGGGGAGGACTAGCGGGAGGAGACAATGAGCAGTTCTTC. This gives the protein CASSRGGLAGGDNEQFF. The chain joins TRBV3-1 to TRBJ2-1; 14 bases line up with TRBD2. CDR3 length: 17 residues. V lost 4 bases and J lost 5; bases outside the gene matches: 7. Germline V CDR1 and CDR2: LGHDT, YNNKEL (reference sequence).

This clonotype was detected ten times or more. The chain links TRBV20-1 to TRBJ2-3, with 10 positions matching TRBD2. Germline V gene data show CDR1 as DFQATT and CDR2 as SNEGSKA (reference sequence). The trim removed 8 bases at V and 1 base at J, leaving 9 bases unmatched. The CDR3 consists of 15 residues. The DNA for the CDR3 is TGCAGTAGCAGACCTCTAGCGGGGGGCACAGATACGCAGTATTTT. This codes for CSSRPLAGGTDTQYF.